This TCR beta chain is from a study of CD8 T cells in Susac syndrome. CDR1 and CDR2 from the germline V gene are LNHNV and YYDKDF (reference sequence). CDR3 length: 18 residues. Trimming removed 4 bases from V and 0 bases from J, with 18 bases in between. The T cells that were sequenced for TCR beta were CD8+ and CD4+ cells from blood. The multiple sclerosis controls consisted of treatment-naive patients with relapsing-remitting disease, either stable or active. General study results and limits: Acknowledgment was made by the study that its TCR sequencing and HLA analysis involved a relatively small number of individuals.

Notes on this clonotype: What it recognizes is unknown.

A quantity of roughly 0.5 to 1 ug RNA underwent reverse transcription using random hexamers. By means of immunoSEQ multiplex PCR, TCR beta CDR3 spanning 54 Vbeta and 13 Jbeta underwent amplification. TCRdb redid the calling of the immunoSEQ multiplex PCR reads with MiXCR, one entry per CDR3 protein. The repertoire holds about 430,000 distinct CDR3 sequences, with roughly 85% as singletons. Sequencing was done on a sample of CD8+ T cells from PBMCs. This sequence originates from a human donor with multiple sclerosis. The rearrangement uses TRBV15 and TRBJ2-2; D ambiguous. The CDR3 is CATSKSPADLANTGELFF. The CDR3 coding sequence is TGTGCCACCAGCAAATCGCCGGCCGACCTTGCGAACACCGGGGAGCTGTTTTTT. Filled out from reference TRBV15 and TRBJ2-2, the complete variable domain reads DAMVIQNPRYQVTQFGKPVTLSCSQTLNHNVMYWYQQKSSQAPKLLFHYYDKDFNNEADTPDNFQSRRPNTSFCFLDIRSPGLGDTAMYLCATSKSPADLANTGELFFGEGSRLTVL.